These 11 T cell receptor beta chains were sequenced from one sample in a study of T cells in narcolepsy (dated by TCRdb to the late 2010s). The protocol used for the library was the immunoSEQ multiplex PCR assay. TCRdb's version of the immuneACCESS table is confined to in-frame rearrangements and falls short of the full clone set. An unresolved V gene accounts for under half of the shortfall where checked; the remainder is of unknown origin. Present in this sample are roughly 30,000 clones, 87% of which were seen just once. The ten largest clones add up to roughly 1% of the sample. Sequencing input: memory (CD45RA-) CD4+ T cells from blood. The cell subset or site label, read with the paper, signifies: memory T cells sorted ex vivo from peripheral blood. These receptors all come from a human donor in good health.

V and J are TRBV29-1 and TRBJ2-3; no firm D call. Germline CDR1 and CDR2: SQVTM and ANQGSEA. V dropped 4 bases and J dropped 6 bases, with 2 bases sitting between them. The CDR3 is made up of 9 amino acids. DNA for the CDR3: TGCAGCGTTGGTGATACGCAGTATTTT. Its protein is CSVGDTQYF.

The chain carries TRBV7-8 and TRBJ2-5; D possibly corresponds to TRBD1 (5 bases). Trimming cost V 4 bases and J 8 bases, with 11 bases left between them. The CDR3 length is 12 residues. Germline V lookup: CDR1 SGHVS, CDR2 FQNEAQ. This CDR3 is CASSYVQGTQYF. In nucleotides, the CDR3 is TGTGCCAGCAGCTATGTGCAGGGAACCCAGTACTTC. The variable domain in full, completed from reference TRBV7-8 and TRBJ2-5, reads GAGVSQSPRYKVAKRGQDVALRCDPISGHVSLFWYQQALGQGPEFLTYFQNEAQLDKSGLPSDRFFAERPEGSVSTLKIQRTQQEDSAVYLCASSYVQGTQYFGPGTRLLVL.

CDR3 nucleotide sequence: TGTGCCACCAGCACAAGACGGGGCTCTGGGGCCAACGTCCTGACTTTC. Its translation: CATSTRRGSGANVLTF. The gene calls are TRBV15 and TRBJ2-6; possibly TRBD2 for D (5 bases). Looked up from germline, CDR1 is LNHNV and CDR2 is YYDKDF (reference sequence). V lost 4 bases and J 0 bases, leaving 10 bases between the germline ends. This CDR3 spans 16 amino acids.

J is TRBJ1-2 and V is TRBV13; unclear D gene. The CDR3 runs to 15 residues. Between the trimmed V and J ends, which lost 4 bases and 8 bases, there was a span of 20 bases. Germline assignment: CDR1 PRHDT and CDR2 FYEKMQ (reference sequence). The CDR3 region is CASSSLRTVPGGYTF. The CDR3 DNA follows: TGTGCCAGCAGCTCCCTGAGAACAGTTCCTGGGGGCTACACCTTC.

J is TRBJ1-1 and V is TRBV6-6; tentative D call: TRBD1 (6 bases). Germline V gene sequence: CDR1 MNHNY, CDR2 SVGAGI (reference sequence). The CDR3 has 15 amino acids. Trimming removed 1 base at V and 0 bases at J, with 9 bases between. In DNA form, the CDR3 reads TGTGCCAGCAGTTACTTTGGACAGATGAACACTGAAGCTTTCTTT. It specifies CASSYFGQMNTEAFF.

As concerns this clone: In the same sample, other DNA sequences code for this CDR3. This chain connects TRBV7-3 to TRBJ2-2; TRBD2 matches at 7 bases. After removal of 2 bases from V and 5 bases from J, the junction contained 8 bases not matched to a gene. The germline CDR1 and CDR2 sequences are SGHTA and FQGTGA. This CDR3 comprises 16 residues. The CDR3 region is CASSLGLAGGTGELFF. DNA for the CDR3: TGTGCCAGCAGCTTAGGCTTAGCGGGCGGTACCGGGGAGCTGTTTTTT.

This clone was seen once. In nucleotides, the CDR3 is TGCGCCAGCAGCCCGGGACTCGCCCAAGAGACCCAGTACTTC. Translated, it gives CASSPGLAQETQYF. The J gene is TRBJ2-5, the V gene TRBV5-1, with TRBD2 as a possible D gene (6 bases). CDR1 is SGHRS and CDR2 is YFSETQ in the germline V gene. V lost 4 bases, J lost 1 base, and 11 bases lay in between. The CDR3 covers 14 residues.

The chain couples TRBV5-1 to TRBJ2-1; 8 bases match TRBD1. This CDR3 is built from 15 residues. The junction had 5 bases not matched to a gene; V was cut back by 3 bases and J by 3 bases. The germline gives CDR1 SGHRS, CDR2 YFSETQ. The CDR3 region is CASSSTGGNYNEQFF. CDR3 in DNA: TGCGCCAGCAGCTCTACAGGGGGAAACTACAATGAGCAGTTCTTC. Filled out from reference TRBV5-1 and TRBJ2-1, the complete variable domain reads KAGVTQTPRYLIKTRGQQVTLSCSPISGHRSVSWYQQTPGQGLQFLFEYFSETQRNKGNFPGRFSGRQFSNSRSEMNVSTLELGDSALYLCASSSTGGNYNEQFFGPGTRLTVL.

The chain carries TRBV28 and TRBJ2-7, with 7 bases matching TRBD1. Germline V gene sequence: CDR1 MDHEN, CDR2 SYDVKM. CDR3 length: 14 residues. J lost 2 bases, V lost 6 bases, and 7 bases had no gene match. The CDR3 reads CASRKQGVAYEQYF. The CDR3, as DNA: TGTGCCAGCAGGAAGCAGGGGGTCGCCTACGAGCAGTACTTC. Filled out from reference TRBV28 and TRBJ2-7, the complete variable domain reads DVKVTQSSRYLVKRTGEKVFLECVQDMDHENMFWYRQDPGLGLRLIYFSYDVKMKEKGDIPEGYSVSREKKERFSLILESASTNQTSMYLCASRKQGVAYEQYFGPGTRLTVT.

This clone was counted once. A read error may produce the germline difference seen at one junction end. The rearrangement uses TRBV4-2 and TRBJ1-6, with TRBD1 as a possible D gene (5 bases). The CDR3 runs 18 residues. Per germline, CDR1 LGHNA and CDR2 YNFKEQ. The CDR3 sequence: CAGSQEGLRGPYNSPLHF. CDR3 DNA: TGTGCCGGCAGCCAAGAAGGCCTTCGGGGACCCTATAATTCACCCCTCCACTTT.

The rearrangement joins TRBV5-4 to TRBJ2-7; D uncertain. CDR3 length equals 18 residues. Trimming pared 4 bases from V and 5 bases from J, leaving 28 bases between. The germline V gene has CDR1 SGHNT and CDR2 YYREEE (reference sequence). The CDR3 nucleotides are TGTGCCAGCAGCCACGGAATTCCCTCCTTAAGCCCCCTGGACGAGCAGTACTTC. Protein: CASSHGIPSLSPLDEQYF.